Many counts were recorded for the clone carrying this T cell receptor (beta chain). Germline-derived CDR1 and CDR2 are DFQATT and SNEGSKA (reference sequence). V dropped 5 bases and J dropped 9; count of bases not matched to a gene: 14. CDR3 length: 15 residues. Using RNA transcripts, the TCR beta CDR3 regions were amplified. First-round RT-PCR used HTBI primers; second-round multiplex PCR followed. In TCRdb, the multiplex PCR reads were re-called with MiXCR into one record per CDR3 protein. The table shows some 380,000 distinct CDR3 sequences, with 15% to 17% occurring only once. These data are taken from a study of Graves' ophthalmopathy and Graves' hyperthyroidism. Whole-study context: At the time of initial diagnosis and before any treatment, peripheral blood was collected.

The genes are TRBV20-1 and TRBJ2-7; 12 bases match TRBD1. The sample consisted of peripheral blood. This receptor was identified in a woman younger than 35 with stable Graves' hyperthyroidism. The CDR3 bases are TGCAGTGCTGCTAAACACCCGGGACAGGGGGCAGGGCAGTACTTC. Its translation: CSAAKHPGQGAGQYF.